A few counts support the clone carrying this TCR beta chain. Authors of the study amplified TCR beta CDR3 regions from RNA transcripts. TCR CDR3 underwent first-round RT-PCR with the HTBI primer set. TCRdb recomputed calls from the multiplex PCR reads with MiXCR, one row per CDR3 protein. The repertoire has 490,000 or so distinct CDR3 sequences, about 20% of them found once; the top ten carry roughly 50%. The V and J ends lost 4 bases and 6 bases, in that order; junction bases with no gene match: 6. The CDR3 is 14 residues long. Germline V lookup: CDR1 GTSNPN, CDR2 SVGIG (reference sequence). The sample comes from a study of T cells in Graves' hyperthyroidism and ophthalmopathy.

The TCR comes from a man between 35 and 55 years old with Graves' ophthalmopathy. Sequenced material: blood. The rearrangement links TRBV30 to TRBJ1-6, with 7 bases matching TRBD1. CDR3 region: CAWTQGGPNSPLHF. CDR3 in DNA: TGTGCCTGGACCCAGGGGGGTCCTAATTCACCCCTCCACTTT.